A selection of T cell receptor beta chains follows, all from one sample in a study of blood T cell repertoires in COVID-19. Measured with immunoSEQ multiplex PCR; TCRdb has only the in-frame clones, and not every one. The repertoire holds 300,000 to 450,000 clones, over 75% seen once, with roughly 2% in the top ten. The sample was PBMCs or T cells enriched from blood (not recorded which). Receptor source: a man aged 40-49 years in a cohort exposed to, infected with or recovered from COVID-19 (not recorded which). Both conserved end residues are part of each CDR3. A D gene is named only where the DNA matches it firmly. Clone size, where shown, is once, few, many, or a class for clones that have expanded.

v_gene,d_gene,abundance,j_gene,CDR3aa,CDR3nt
TRBV3-1/TRBV3-2,-,-,TRBJ1-1,CASSLYRQPGNTEAFF,TGTGCCAGCAGCCTTTACCGACAGCCTGGGAACACTGAAGCTTTCTTT
TRBV29-1,-,-,TRBJ1-1,CSVRLSNGYTEAFF,TGCAGCGTTCGATTGAGTAACGGTTACACTGAAGCTTTCTTT
TRBV28,TRBD1,few,TRBJ1-4,CASSPGQGAEKLFF,TGTGCCAGCAGCCCGGGACAGGGGGCCGAAAAACTGTTTTTT
TRBV6-1,-,-,TRBJ1-5,CASSERQGMGNQPQHF,TGTGCCAGCAGTGAAAGGCAGGGGATGGGCAATCAGCCCCAGCATTTT
TRBV7-2,TRBD1,-,TRBJ2-1,CASSTHPDRAEQFF,TGTGCCAGCAGCACTCACCCCGACAGGGCTGAACAGTTCTTC
TRBV3-1/TRBV3-2,TRBD2,-,TRBJ2-1,CASSPTSGRASSYNEQFF,TGTGCCAGCAGCCCGACTAGCGGGAGGGCTAGCTCCTACAATGAGCAGTTCTTC
TRBV7-9,-,-,TRBJ1-2,CASSLGSGTDLKNYGYTF,TGTGCCAGCAGCTTAGGGAGCGGGACGGATCTCAAAAACTATGGCTACACCTTC
TRBV30,-,-,TRBJ1-3,CAWSELYRNPGNTIYF,TGTGCCTGGAGTGAGCTCTACAGAAATCCTGGAAACACCATATATTTT
TRBV7-2,TRBD1,few,TRBJ2-7,CASSKGQGVEQYF,TGTGCCAGCAGCAAGGGACAGGGGGTCGAGCAGTACTTC
TRBV27,-,-,TRBJ1-6,CASSPLDRNNSPLHF,TGTGCCAGCAGCCCACTGGACAGAAATAATTCACCCCTCCACTTT